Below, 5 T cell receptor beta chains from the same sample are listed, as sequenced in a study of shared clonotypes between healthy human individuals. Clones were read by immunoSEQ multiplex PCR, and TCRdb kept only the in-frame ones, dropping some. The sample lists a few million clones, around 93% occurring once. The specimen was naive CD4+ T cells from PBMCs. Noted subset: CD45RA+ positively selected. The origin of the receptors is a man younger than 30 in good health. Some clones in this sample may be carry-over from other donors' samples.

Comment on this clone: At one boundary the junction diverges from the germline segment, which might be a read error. The CDR3 protein is CASSMGLAGTSHEQYF. CDR3 nucleotides: TGTGCCAGTAGTATGGGACTAGCGGGAACCTCCCACGAGCAGTACTTC. The chain couples TRBV19 to TRBJ2-7, with TRBD2 matching 13 bases. The V gene's germline CDR1 is LNHDA and CDR2 SQIVND (reference sequence). CDR3 size: 16 residues.

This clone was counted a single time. Here the CDR3 DNA reads TGTGCCAGCAGCCAAGATAACTCCAGGGAGGTAGAGACCCAGTACTTC. It specifies CASSQDNSREVETQYF. The chain recombines TRBV4-2 with TRBJ2-5, with a tentative D call TRBD2 (6 bases). Trimming removed 0 bases from V and 4 bases from J, with 15 bases in between. Germline CDR1 LGHNA, CDR2 YNFKEQ. The CDR3 sequence is 16 residues long.

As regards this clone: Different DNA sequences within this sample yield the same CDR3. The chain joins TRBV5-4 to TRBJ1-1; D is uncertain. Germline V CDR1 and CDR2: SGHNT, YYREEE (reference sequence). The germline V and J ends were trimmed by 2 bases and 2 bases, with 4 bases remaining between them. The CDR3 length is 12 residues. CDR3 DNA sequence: TGTGCCAGCAGCTTCGGCAACACTGAAGCTTTCTTT. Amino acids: CASSFGNTEAFF.

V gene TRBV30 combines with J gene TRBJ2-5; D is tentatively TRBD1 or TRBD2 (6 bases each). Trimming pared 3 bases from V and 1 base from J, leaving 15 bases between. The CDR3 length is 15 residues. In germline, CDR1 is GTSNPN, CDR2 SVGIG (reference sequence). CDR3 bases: TGTGCCTGGAGCCGGAGGGGGAAGATCCAAGAGACCCAGTACTTC. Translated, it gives CAWSRRGKIQETQYF.

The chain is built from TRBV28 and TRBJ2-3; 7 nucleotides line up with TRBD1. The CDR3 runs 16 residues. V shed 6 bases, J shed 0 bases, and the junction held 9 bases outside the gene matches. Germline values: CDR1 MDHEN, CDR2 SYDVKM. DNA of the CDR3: TGTGCCAGCAGGCTGACAGGGCGTAGAAGCACAGATACGCAGTATTTT. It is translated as CASRLTGRRSTDTQYF.